Each of the 7 T cell receptor beta chains below was sequenced from the same sample in a study of OX40 agonist ivuxolimab in advanced cancers. TCRdb's table, derived via immunoSEQ multiplex PCR, lists solely in-frame clones and lacks some. Counted here are 70,000 to 80,000 clones, about 90% occurring once; the ten biggest clones make up around 6.1%. The sequencing used CD4+ or CD8+ T cells sorted from blood, collected in a trial of the OX40 agonist ivuxolimab. Receptors were obtained from an adult with an advanced solid tumor such as melanoma, head and neck, liver or kidney cancer.

The rearrangement uses TRBV7-2 and TRBJ2-5; 8 bases fit TRBD2. Germline loops: CDR1 SGHTA, CDR2 FQGNSA. V shed 8 bases and J 2 bases; nucleotides not matched to a gene: 4. The CDR3 loop spans 13 amino acids. CDR3 region: CASGERGQETQYF. DNA of the CDR3: TGTGCCAGCGGAGAGCGGGGGCAAGAGACCCAGTACTTC.

The rearrangement joins TRBV7-6 to TRBJ2-1; 8 bases agree with TRBD1. The V and J ends lost 0 bases and 1 base, in that order; junction bases with no gene match: 8. The CDR3 is 18 amino acids. Per germline, CDR1 SGHVS and CDR2 FNYEAQ. The CDR3 loop reads CASSLAPGQGTSYNEQFF. CDR3 in DNA: TGTGCCAGCAGCTTAGCGCCCGGACAGGGAACGTCCTACAATGAGCAGTTCTTC.

The rearrangement uses TRBV29-1 and TRBJ2-7; D is ambiguous. Per the germline V gene, CDR1 is SQVTM and CDR2 is ANQGSEA. CDR3 length: 13 amino acids. V lost 0 bases and J 0 bases, leaving 6 bases between the germline ends. As DNA, the CDR3 is TGCAGCGTTGAAGATCTTAGCTCCTACGAGCAGTACTTC. Translation gives CSVEDLSSYEQYF.

The chain employs TRBV28 and TRBJ2-2, with D possibly TRBD2 on 6 matching bases. The germline V and J ends were trimmed by 4 bases and 7 bases, with 19 bases remaining between them. The CDR3 is 16 residues long. From germline, CDR1 is MDHEN and CDR2 SYDVKM. For the CDR3, the DNA is TGTGCCAGCAGTTCCATAGAGGGACTCTCGGGCGGGGAGCTGTTTTTT. As protein: CASSSIEGLSGGELFF.

The chain recombines TRBV27 with TRBJ1-5, with TRBD1 as a possible D gene (5 bases). CDR3 length equals 14 residues. Germline CDR1 is MNHEY and CDR2 is SMNVEV (reference sequence). Trimming pared 6 bases from V and 2 bases from J, leaving 11 bases between. The CDR3 coding sequence is TGTGCCAGCAGAATAGGGGCGGGCAATCAGCCCCAGCATTTT. This translates into CASRIGAGNQPQHF.

This clone was counted between two and nine times. This sample also contains other DNA sequences that code for the same CDR3. The chain joins TRBV7-9 to TRBJ1-1; D is unresolved. The CDR3 is made up of 12 amino acids. With 3 bases removed from V and 4 bases from J, the gap between germline ends came to 6 bases. Germline V lookup: CDR1 SEHNR, CDR2 FQNEAQ (reference sequence). The CDR3 region is CASSLGFTEAFF. For the CDR3, the DNA is TGTGCCAGCAGCTTGGGGTTCACTGAAGCTTTCTTT.

CDR3 coding DNA: TGTGCCAGCAGTTTACGAAACAGGGACCAAGAGACCCAGTACTTC. Encoded protein: CASSLRNRDQETQYF. The rearrangement links TRBV28 to TRBJ2-5, with D tentatively TRBD1 (6 bases). V was pared by 2 bases and J by 0 bases, with 10 bases between. The CDR3 has 15 amino acids. Germline loops: CDR1 MDHEN, CDR2 SYDVKM.